These 16 T cell receptor beta chains came from one sample sequenced in a study of T cell responses to AZD1222 COVID-19 vaccine. Sequenced by immunoSEQ multiplex PCR; TCRdb stores in-frame clones only, minus some. The profile covers around 160,000 clones, with around 93% appearing a single time and 1.5% to 2% taken by the ten largest. Sequenced material: peripheral blood, taken on day 0 of AZD1222 vaccination. These receptors originate from an adult in good health.

In DNA form, the CDR3 reads TGTGCCAGCAGCTGGGGACAACAGAACACTGAAGCTTTCTTT. The encoded protein is CASSWGQQNTEAFF. The chain combines TRBV6-5 with TRBJ1-1; tentative D call: TRBD1 (6 bases). V was clipped by 6 bases and J by 1 base, with 12 bases between them. There are 14 residues in the CDR3. Germline V gene lookup returns CDR1 MNHEY and CDR2 SVGAGI.

This rearrangement joins TRBV4-2 to TRBJ2-7; the match to TRBD1 covers 7 bases. The germline V gene encodes CDR1 LGHNA and CDR2 YNFKEQ. The CDR3 totals 17 residues. J was trimmed by 2 bases and V by 1 base; bases with no gene match: 11. CDR3: CASSQGALTGSPYEQYF. CDR3 DNA sequence: TGTGCCAGCAGCCAAGGGGCTTTGACAGGGAGTCCCTACGAGCAGTACTTC.

The J gene is TRBJ1-3, the V gene TRBV11-1, with D uncertain. Germline assignment: CDR1 SGHAT and CDR2 FQDESV (reference sequence). V was clipped by 3 bases and J by 4 bases, with 13 bases between them. The CDR3 spans 15 residues. In DNA, the CDR3 is TGTGCCAGCAGCTTGGAGCCCCTCTCAGGAAACACCATATATTTT. Translating it yields CASSLEPLSGNTIYF.

The CDR3 spells CATTRGISSGNTIYF. DNA of the CDR3: TGTGCCACTACGAGGGGGATCTCCTCTGGAAACACCATATATTTT. The chain uses TRBV6-6 and TRBJ1-3; a possible D gene is TRBD1 (6 bases). Germline CDR1 MNHNY, CDR2 SVGAGI (reference sequence). V gave up 10 bases and J gave up 0 bases, with 16 bases separating them. The CDR3 is made up of 15 amino acids.

This chain links TRBV6-5 with TRBJ1-6, with a tentative D call TRBD1 (6 bases). There are 14 residues in the CDR3. The V gene's germline CDR1 is MNHEY and CDR2 SVGAGI. V shed 2 bases and J shed 7 bases, with 9 bases lying between them. The CDR3 sequence: CASSYGQGNSPLHF. CDR3 bases: TGTGCCAGCAGTTACGGGCAGGGGAATTCACCCCTCCACTTT.

The chain has TRBV6-5 and TRBJ1-6, with no clear D. The CDR3 sequence is 16 residues long. Trimming pared 0 bases from V and 7 bases from J, leaving 13 bases between. Per the germline V gene, CDR1 is MNHEY and CDR2 is SVGAGI. DNA of the CDR3: TGTGCCAGCAGTTACTCGAGTCGTACGGGAAATTCACCCCTCCACTTT. Translation gives CASSYSSRTGNSPLHF.

The gene calls are TRBV5-1 and TRBJ1-3; D perhaps matches TRBD1 (6 bases). V lost 4 bases to trimming and J lost 1 base, with 15 bases between them. This CDR3 contains 16 residues. Germline CDR1 SGHRS, CDR2 YFSETQ. Written as DNA, the CDR3 is TGCGCCAGCAGCAGCGACAGGCGTTATTCTGGAAACACCATATATTTT. Protein: CASSSDRRYSGNTIYF. Full variable domain (outside the CDR3, taken from reference TRBV5-1 and TRBJ1-3): KAGVTQTPRYLIKTRGQQVTLSCSPISGHRSVSWYQQTPGQGLQFLFEYFSETQRNKGNFPGRFSGRQFSNSRSEMNVSTLELGDSALYLCASSSDRRYSGNTIYFGEGSWLTVV.

The CDR3 loop reads CASSTGVPANTEAFF. The CDR3 nucleotides are TGTGCCAGCAGCACAGGGGTGCCGGCGAACACTGAAGCTTTCTTT. The chain employs TRBV6-5 and TRBJ1-1, with 7 bases matching TRBD1. The CDR3 has 15 amino acids. The J segment lost 1 base and the V segment lost 6 bases, leaving 8 bases of the junction unmatched. Germline lookup yields CDR1 MNHEY and CDR2 SVGAGI.

This sequence joins TRBV11-2 and TRBJ1-3, with 8 bases matching TRBD1. In germline, CDR1 is SGHAT, CDR2 FQNNGV. The CDR3 is 13 amino acids. V shed 6 bases, J shed 3 bases, and the junction held 1 base outside the gene matches. Here the CDR3 DNA reads TGTGCCAGCAGGGACAGGGTTGGAAACACCATATATTTT. This sequence encodes CASRDRVGNTIYF.

V usage is TRBV11-3 and J usage is TRBJ2-1; TRBD2 agrees at 8 bases. The V gene's germline CDR1 is SGHNT and CDR2 YENEEA. The ends lost 5 bases at V and 2 bases at J; junction bases unmatched: 5. The CDR3 runs to 15 residues. CDR3 in DNA: TGTGCCAGCAGCCCCCGAGCGGGGGCCTACAATGAGCAGTTCTTC. It specifies CASSPRAGAYNEQFF.

The chain couples TRBV5-5 to TRBJ1-2, with D perhaps matching TRBD1 (6 bases). Trimming cost V 5 bases and J 8 bases, with 19 bases left between them. CDR3 length: 14 residues. From germline, CDR1 is SGHKS and CDR2 YYEKEE (reference sequence). The CDR3 spells CASRGAYSVLGYTF. CDR3 DNA: TGTGCCAGCAGGGGGGCGTATAGTGTATTGGGCTACACCTTC.

The chain combines TRBV4-2 with TRBJ1-4; D may be TRBD1 (6 bases). Germline-derived CDR1 and CDR2 are LGHNA and YNFKEQ. The CDR3 has 16 amino acids. Trimming left V 4 bases short and J 5 bases short, with 17 bases between. CDR3 in amino acids: CASSPVPGRGNEKLFF. DNA for the CDR3: TGTGCCAGCAGCCCCGTCCCGGGCAGGGGAAATGAAAAACTGTTTTTT.

The rearrangement uses TRBV9 and TRBJ2-7, with 7 bases identical to TRBD1. In germline, CDR1 is SGDLS, CDR2 YYNGEE. With 0 bases clipped from V and 2 bases from J, the junction kept 2 bases outside the gene matches. The CDR3 consists of 14 residues. The chain's CDR3 is CASSVAGQPYEQYF. The CDR3 DNA sequence: TGTGCCAGCAGCGTAGCGGGACAGCCCTACGAGCAGTACTTC. The complete variable domain, with remaining parts taken from reference TRBV9 and TRBJ2-7, reads DSGVTQTPKHLITATGQRVTLRCSPRSGDLSVYWYQQSLDQGLQFLIQYYNGEERAKGNILERFSAQQFPDLHSELNLSSLELGDSALYFCASSVAGQPYEQYFGPGTRLTVT.

The chain uses TRBV20-1 and TRBJ1-6, with D possibly being TRBD1 (6 bases). The CDR3 length is 14 residues. Trimming took off 3 bases at V and 2 bases at J, with 8 bases between the two ends. Germline CDR1 is DFQATT and CDR2 is SNEGSKA (reference sequence). In nucleotides, the CDR3 is TGCAGTGCTAGTGGACAGACCTATAATTCACCCCTCCACTTT. Its translation is CSASGQTYNSPLHF.

V gene TRBV6-5 combines with J gene TRBJ1-1; 8 bases align to TRBD1. After removal of 5 bases from V and 4 bases from J, the junction contained 9 bases not matched to a gene. The CDR3 consists of 15 residues. Germline V lookup: CDR1 MNHEY, CDR2 SVGAGI. The CDR3 DNA reads TGTGCCAGCAGTAGACGACAGGGGTACGGCACTGAAGCTTTCTTT. Amino acids: CASSRRQGYGTEAFF.

The gene calls are TRBV7-9 and TRBJ1-2; D call uncertain. From germline, CDR1 is SEHNR and CDR2 FQNEAQ (reference sequence). This CDR3 has 13 amino acids. Trimming took 1 base from V and 5 from J, leaving 8 bases between them. The CDR3 region has the DNA TGTGCCAGCAGCTTAGGGGCCGATTATGGCTACACCTTC. Translation gives CASSLGADYGYTF.